This T cell receptor beta chain was observed in a study of blood T cell repertoires in COVID-19. Produced via immunoSEQ multiplex PCR; TCRdb's table is partial and in-frame only. The sample lists roughly 330,000 clones, roughly 90% occurring once. This CDR3 is built from 16 residues. The V gene's germline CDR1 is LNHDA and CDR2 SQIVND (reference sequence). With 6 bases removed from V and 7 bases from J, the gap between germline ends came to 24 bases. This clonotype originated in a young man with COVID-19, enrolled during active disease. Sequencing input: peripheral blood. The chain combines TRBV19 with TRBJ1-1; a weak D match, TRBD1 (6 bases). As DNA, the CDR3 is TGTGCCAGTAGCCCACGGACGGGGGGCGCCGGCCATGAAGCTTTCTTT. Translating gives CASSPRTGGAGHEAFF.